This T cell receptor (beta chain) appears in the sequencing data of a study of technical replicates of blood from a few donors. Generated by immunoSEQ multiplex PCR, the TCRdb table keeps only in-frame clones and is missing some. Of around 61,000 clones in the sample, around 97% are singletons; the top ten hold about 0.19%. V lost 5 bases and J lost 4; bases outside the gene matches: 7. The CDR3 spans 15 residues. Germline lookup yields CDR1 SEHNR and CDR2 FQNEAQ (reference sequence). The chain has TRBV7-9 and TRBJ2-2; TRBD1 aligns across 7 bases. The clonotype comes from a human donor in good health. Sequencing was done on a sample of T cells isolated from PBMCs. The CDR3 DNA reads TGTGCCAGCAGCCCCGACAGGGTAGTCACCGGGGAGCTGTTTTTT. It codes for CASSPDRVVTGELFF.